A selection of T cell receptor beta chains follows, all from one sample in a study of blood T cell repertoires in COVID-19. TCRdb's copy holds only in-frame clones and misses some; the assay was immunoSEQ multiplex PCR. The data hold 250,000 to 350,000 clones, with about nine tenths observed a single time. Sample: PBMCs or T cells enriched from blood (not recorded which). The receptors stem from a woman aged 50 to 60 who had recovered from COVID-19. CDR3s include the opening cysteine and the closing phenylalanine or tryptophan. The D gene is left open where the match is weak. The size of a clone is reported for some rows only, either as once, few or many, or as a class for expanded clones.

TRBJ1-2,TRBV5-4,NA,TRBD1,CASSLGGGSSGYTF,TGTGCCAGCAGCTTGGGAGGGGGCAGTAGTGGCTACACCTTC
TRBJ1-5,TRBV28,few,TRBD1,CASSTIGQGGQPQHF,TGTGCCAGCAGTACAATTGGACAGGGTGGTCAGCCCCAGCATTTT
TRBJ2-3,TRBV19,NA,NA,CASRLSTGHLGVDTQYF,TGTGCCAGTAGGCTTTCGACGGGACACCTGGGGGTGGATACGCAGTATTTT
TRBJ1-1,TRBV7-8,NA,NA,CASSFELGTGLTEAFF,TGTGCCAGCAGCTTTGAGTTGGGAACAGGGCTCACTGAAGCTTTCTTT
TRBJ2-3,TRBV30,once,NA,CAWGLRTDTQYF,TGTGCCTGGGGACTTCGCACAGATACGCAGTATTTT
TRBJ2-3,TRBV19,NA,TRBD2,CASSIWFAGGGTDTQYF,TGTGCCAGTAGTATTTGGTTCGCGGGAGGAGGGACAGATACGCAGTATTTT
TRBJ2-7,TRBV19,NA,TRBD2,CASSIGSGGTYEQYF,TGTGCCAGTAGTATTGGTAGCGGGGGAACCTACGAGCAGTACTTC
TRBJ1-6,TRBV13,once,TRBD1,CASSIGQVLNSPLHF,TGTGCCAGCAGCATAGGACAGGTCCTTAATTCACCCCTCCACTTT
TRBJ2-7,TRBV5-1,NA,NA,CASSLSGVSSYEQYF,TGCGCCAGCAGCCTATCAGGGGTAAGCTCCTACGAGCAGTACTTC
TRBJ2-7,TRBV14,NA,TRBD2,CASRRTSGSHYEQYF,TGTGCCAGCAGACGGACTAGCGGGTCCCACTACGAGCAGTACTTC
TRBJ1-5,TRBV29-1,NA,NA,CSVVARKINQPQHF,TGCAGCGTTGTGGCCAGAAAAATAAATCAGCCCCAGCATTTT
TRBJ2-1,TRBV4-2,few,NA,CASSQVPQNNEQFF,TGTGCCAGCAGCCAAGTCCCTCAGAATAATGAGCAGTTCTTC
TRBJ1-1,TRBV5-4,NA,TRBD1,CASSAGTDMNTEAFF,TGTGCCAGCAGCGCCGGGACAGACATGAACACTGAAGCTTTCTTT
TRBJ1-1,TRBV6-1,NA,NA,CASSESPGSGTEAFF,TGTGCCAGCAGTGAAAGCCCGGGTTCGGGGACTGAAGCTTTCTTT
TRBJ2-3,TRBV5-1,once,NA,CASIPGDGTDTQYF,TGCGCCAGCATCCCGGGGGACGGCACAGATACGCAGTATTTT
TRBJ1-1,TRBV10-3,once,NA,CAISAAVGGAEAFF,TGTGCCATCAGTGCCGCAGTGGGGGGAGCTGAAGCTTTCTTT
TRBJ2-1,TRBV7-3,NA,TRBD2,CASSRAGEGDNEQFF,TGTGCCAGCAGCAGAGCGGGAGAAGGGGACAATGAGCAGTTCTTC
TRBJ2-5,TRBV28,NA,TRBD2,CASSHRLAGLRKTQYF,TGTGCCAGCAGTCATCGACTAGCGGGGCTGAGGAAGACCCAGTACTTC
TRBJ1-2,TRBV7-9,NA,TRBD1,CASSRTGGEGYTF,TGTGCCAGCAGCCGGACAGGGGGAGAGGGCTACACCTTC
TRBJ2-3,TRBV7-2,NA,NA,CASSLGGNTDTQYF,TGTGCCAGCAGCTTAGGAGGAAACACAGATACGCAGTATTTT